This TCR beta chain came from a study of radiation and T cells in renal cell carcinoma. Study-level points and caveats: In blood, top tumor clones expanded by 2 weeks, shrinking by 4.

Comment on this clone: Its antigen is as yet unknown.

The table came from immunoSEQ multiplex PCR; TCRdb's copy has only in-frame clones and leaves some out. The sample shows about 62,000 clones, 70% to 80% of them seen only once. Time point noted: blood 4 weeks post-SBRT, at nephrectomy. This sample's treatment: 15 Gy SBRT to primary tumor, nephrectomy 4 weeks later. Nephrectomy followed 15 Gy stereotactic body radiation by 4 weeks. The CDR3 runs 13 residues. CDR1 SGDLS and CDR2 YYNGEE come from the germline V gene. The germline V and J ends were trimmed by 1 base and 8 bases, with 12 bases remaining between them. The source of this sequence is a man aged 55 to 70 with renal cell carcinoma. Sequencing was performed on blood, taken from a patient whose treatment included radiotherapy and nephrectomy. The chain carries TRBV9 and TRBJ1-2; a weak D match, TRBD1 (6 bases). The DNA of the CDR3 is TGTGCCAGCAGCGTACCGGGGGCGCGGGGCTACACCTTC. It specifies CASSVPGARGYTF.